The 18 T cell receptor beta chains given below trace back to one sample, sequenced in a study of response to subunit inactivated influenza vaccine. TCRdb redid the calling of the RT-PCR reads with MiXCR, one entry per CDR3 protein. The sample contains approximately 490,000 distinct CDR3 sequences, approximately 7.3% of which appear only once. The sequencing here drew on PBMCs from blood, taken less than 30 months after vaccination. These receptors came from a man in his fifties or sixties who received an inactivated influenza vaccine.

This clonotype was recorded many times. The gene calls are TRBV27 and TRBJ2-3; the match to TRBD1 covers 8 bases. The length of the CDR3 is 13 residues. The junction had 2 bases not matched to a gene; V was cut back by 6 bases and J by 3 bases. From germline, CDR1 is MNHEY and CDR2 SMNVEV (reference sequence). CDR3 in amino acids: CASRGQGTDTQYF. CDR3 in DNA: TGTGCCAGCAGAGGACAGGGAACAGATACGCAGTATTTT.

V gene TRBV7-2 combines with J gene TRBJ2-1, with D tentatively TRBD1 (5 bases). Trimming shortened V by 3 bases and J by 0 bases, and 9 bases separated the two germline ends. The germline V gene has CDR1 SGHTA and CDR2 FQGNSA. The CDR3 is made up of 15 amino acids. The CDR3 is CASSFRQYSYNEQFF. CDR3 sequence (DNA): TGTGCCAGCAGCTTTCGACAGTACTCCTACAATGAGCAGTTCTTC.

This clonotype was observed a handful of times. The genes are TRBV30 and TRBJ2-7; the match to TRBD2 covers 12 bases. The germline V gene has CDR1 GTSNPN and CDR2 SVGIG (reference sequence). This CDR3 is 14 amino acids long. With V trimmed by 1 base and J by 4 bases, 2 bases remained unmatched. Here the CDR3 DNA reads TGTGCCTGGAGTGGACTAGCGGGGGAGTACGAGCAGTACTTC. This codes for CAWSGLAGEYEQYF.

J is TRBJ2-1 and V is TRBV7-3, with 14 bases that match TRBD2. This CDR3 is 17 amino acids long. CDR1 and CDR2 (germline): SGHTA, FQGTGA. The junction had 6 bases not matched to a gene; V was cut back by 1 base and J by 7 bases. CDR3 nucleotide sequence: TGTGCCAGCAGCTTAATTCCGACTAGCGGGAGGGTGAATGAGCAGTTCTTC. This codes for CASSLIPTSGRVNEQFF.

This clonotype was found many times. The chain couples TRBV4-1 to TRBJ2-3; D gene ambiguous. This CDR3 has 17 residues. V gave up 1 base and J gave up 0 bases, with 14 bases separating them. Germline lookup yields CDR1 MGHRA and CDR2 YSYEKL. The CDR3 sequence is CASSQARRPLSTDTQYF. The CDR3 DNA is TGCGCCAGCAGCCAAGCGCGTCGGCCCCTTAGCACAGATACGCAGTATTTT.

The chain recombines TRBV20-1 with TRBJ1-2; tentatively, D is TRBD1 (5 bases). With 7 bases removed from V and 5 bases from J, the gap between germline ends came to 11 bases. The CDR3 spans 11 residues. The germline CDR1 and CDR2 sequences are DFQATT and SNEGSKA (reference sequence). CDR3 in amino acids: CSVRTGYGYTF. CDR3 bases: TGCAGTGTACGTACAGGATATGGCTACACCTTC.

This clonotype was counted many times. The chain recombines TRBV5-1 with TRBJ1-5, with TRBD1 matching over 12 bases. The CDR3 runs 16 residues. V shed 0 bases, J shed 7 bases, and the junction held 5 bases outside the gene matches. Germline V lookup: CDR1 SGHRS, CDR2 YFSETQ. The CDR3 sequence: CASSLAGTGGLQPQHF. CDR3 coding DNA: TGCGCCAGCAGCTTGGCCGGGACAGGGGGCCTCCAGCCCCAGCATTTT. Filled out from reference TRBV5-1 and TRBJ1-5, the complete variable domain reads KAGVTQTPRYLIKTRGQQVTLSCSPISGHRSVSWYQQTPGQGLQFLFEYFSETQRNKGNFPGRFSGRQFSNSRSEMNVSTLELGDSALYLCASSLAGTGGLQPQHFGDGTRLSIL.

There are many counts of this clonotype. V and J are TRBV20-1 and TRBJ2-1; D gene uncertain. The germline CDR1 and CDR2 sequences are DFQATT and SNEGSKA (reference sequence). The CDR3 is made up of 17 amino acids. V was shortened by 0 bases and J by 0 bases, with 15 bases between the two germline ends. The CDR3 nucleotides read TGCAGTGCTAGAGATACCATGAAGAGTGGCTCCTACAATGAGCAGTTCTTC. Translated, it gives CSARDTMKSGSYNEQFF.

This clonotype was seen ten or more times. This sequence joins TRBV29-1 and TRBJ2-1; 11 bases are shared with TRBD1. V lost 8 bases, J lost 7 bases, and 7 bases stayed unmatched. Per the germline V gene, CDR1 is SQVTM and CDR2 is ANQGSEA. The CDR3 length is 13 residues. The CDR3 protein is CSIGQGARNEQFF. Written as DNA, the CDR3 is TGCAGCATAGGACAGGGGGCGAGGAATGAGCAGTTCTTC.

This clonotype was found many times. The chain combines TRBV25-1 with TRBJ2-1; no clear D gene. The CDR3 covers 16 residues. V was shortened by 3 bases and J by 0 bases, with 12 bases between the two germline ends. The germline CDR1 and CDR2 sequences are MGHDK and SYGVNS. The CDR3 DNA sequence: TGTGCCAGCAGTGATGCCACGGGCCTCTCCTACAATGAGCAGTTCTTC. Translated, it gives CASSDATGLSYNEQFF.

The chain joins TRBV30 to TRBJ2-2, with a tentative D call TRBD1 (5 bases). The germline CDR1 and CDR2 sequences are GTSNPN and SVGIG (reference sequence). V was trimmed by 0 bases and J by 4 bases, leaving 12 bases between them. The CDR3 is 15 amino acids. The CDR3 loop is CAWSVWQGSTGELFF. CDR3 nucleotides: TGTGCCTGGAGTGTTTGGCAGGGCTCCACCGGGGAGCTGTTTTTT.

This clonotype occurred a few times. This chain joins TRBV5-1 and TRBJ1-6; 8 bases are a match to TRBD1. The CDR3 is 14 residues long. CDR1 is SGHRS, CDR2 YFSETQ, per germline. V lost 4 bases, J lost 11 bases, and 8 bases stayed unmatched. This CDR3 is CASSLGQGGTPLHF. The CDR3 region has the DNA TGCGCCAGCAGCCTCGGACAGGGAGGGACACCCCTCCACTTT.

This clonotype has ten or more counts. The chain joins TRBV20-1 to TRBJ2-3; 9 nucleotides agree with TRBD2. Germline V gives CDR1 DFQATT, CDR2 SNEGSKA (reference sequence). This CDR3 contains 14 residues. The V gene end was trimmed by 3 bases and the J gene end by 5 bases; junction bases not matched to a gene: 6. The chain's CDR3 is CSASSAGGLDTQYF. The CDR3 DNA reads as TGCAGTGCTAGCTCGGCGGGAGGGTTAGATACGCAGTATTTT.

The CDR3 here is CASSLDFREDTQYF. The CDR3 DNA reads TGTGCCAGCAGCCTCGACTTTAGGGAAGATACGCAGTATTTT. This chain links TRBV7-2 with TRBJ2-3; D gene uncertain. Germline CDR1 and CDR2: SGHTA and FQGNSA. This CDR3 comprises 14 residues. V was pared by 5 bases and J by 5 bases, with 14 bases between.

This clonotype was seen only a few times. CDR3 sequence: CASSFSGTGIPYEQYF. The CDR3 DNA follows: TGTGCCAGCAGTTTCTCAGGGACAGGGATACCCTACGAGCAGTACTTC. V usage is TRBV28 and J usage is TRBJ2-7; 9 nucleotides line up with TRBD1. The CDR3 contains 16 residues. Germline V gene lookup returns CDR1 MDHEN and CDR2 SYDVKM. The ends lost 3 bases at V and 2 bases at J; junction bases unmatched: 8.

This clonotype was seen a handful of times. The chain is built from TRBV7-9 and TRBJ1-1, with TRBD1 as a possible D gene (6 bases). Trimming stripped 5 bases from V and 3 bases from J, with 16 bases between. CDR1 and CDR2 (germline): SEHNR, FQNEAQ (reference sequence). The CDR3 runs to 15 residues. CDR3: CASSPQGLADTEAFF. For the CDR3, the DNA is TGTGCCAGCAGCCCACAGGGACTCGCCGACACTGAAGCTTTCTTT.

The V gene is TRBV18, the J gene TRBJ2-7, with a tentative D call TRBD1 (6 bases). Germline CDR1 KGHSH, CDR2 LQKENI. V was pared by 1 base and J by 7 bases, with 23 bases between. There are 17 residues in the CDR3. The CDR3 DNA follows: TGTGCCAGCTCACCACGGAGGACAGCCCTAAATAATCTAGAGCAGTACTTC. Amino acids: CASSPRRTALNNLEQYF.

CDR3 amino acids: CASRPTGAHSGNTIYF. CDR3 in DNA: TGTGCCAGCAGACCAACAGGGGCCCACTCTGGAAACACCATATATTTT. The chain joins TRBV28 to TRBJ1-3, with 7 bases lining up with TRBD1. The J segment lost 0 bases and the V segment lost 6 bases, leaving 8 bases of the junction unmatched. Germline values: CDR1 MDHEN, CDR2 SYDVKM. This CDR3 is built from 16 residues.